The 27 T cell receptor beta chains below come from one sample, sequenced in a study of blood T cell repertoires in COVID-19. Generated by immunoSEQ multiplex PCR, the TCRdb table keeps only in-frame clones and is missing some. The table includes approximately 170,000 clones, roughly 84% detected once. The sample comprised peripheral blood. Receptor source: a woman older than 75 with active or convalescent COVID-19.

V and J are TRBV25-1 and TRBJ2-6, with TRBD1 identical over 8 bases. The CDR3 has 17 amino acids. Germline CDR1 MGHDK, CDR2 SYGVNS. Unmatched junction bases numbered 7, after V lost 2 bases and J lost 4 bases. CDR3 sequence (DNA): TGTGCCAGCAGTGAACCTCCAGGGGGCGAAGGGGCCAACGTCCTGACTTTC. Its protein product is CASSEPPGGEGANVLTF.

The genes are TRBV12-3 or TRBV12-4 and TRBJ1-4; D remains unclear. V dropped 6 bases and J dropped 5 bases, with 7 bases sitting between them. CDR3 length: 12 residues. DNA for the CDR3: TGTGCCAGCAGAACGGGAAATGAAAAACTGTTTTTT. Its protein is CASRTGNEKLFF.

V usage is TRBV5-5 and J usage is TRBJ1-1, with 10 bases fitting TRBD1. The CDR3 covers 15 residues. Germline CDR1 reads SGHKS; CDR2 reads YYEKEE (reference sequence). Trimming removed 4 bases from V and 1 base from J; junction bases left unmatched: 4. CDR3 DNA: TGTGCCAGCAGCCTCAGGACAGGGGGGAACACTGAAGCTTTCTTT. Encoded protein: CASSLRTGGNTEAFF.

The V and J genes are TRBV5-1 and TRBJ1-2; 7 nucleotides align to TRBD1. Trimming took 2 bases from V and 3 from J; bases not matched to a gene: 4. Germline CDR1 reads SGHRS; CDR2 reads YFSETQ. This CDR3 contains 14 residues. The CDR3 DNA is TGCGCCAGCAGCTTAGGGCAGGGGGACTATGGCTACACCTTC. Residues: CASSLGQGDYGYTF.

This chain connects TRBV2 to TRBJ2-1; the match to TRBD2 covers 10 bases. CDR1 and CDR2 from the germline V gene are SNHLY and FYNNEI. The CDR3 is 13 residues long. V dropped 8 bases and J dropped 9; count of bases not matched to a gene: 7. CDR3 amino acids: CASGLADTIEQFF. The DNA for the CDR3 is TGTGCCAGCGGACTAGCGGATACAATTGAGCAGTTCTTC. The complete variable domain, with remaining parts taken from reference TRBV2 and TRBJ2-1, reads EPEVTQTPSHQVTQMGQEVILRCVPISNHLYFYWYRQILGQKVEFLVSFYNNEISEKSEIFDDQFSVERPDGSNFTLKIRSTKLEDSAMYFCASGLADTIEQFFGPGTRLTVL.

The J gene is TRBJ2-2, the V gene TRBV19; the D is unclear. This CDR3 comprises 12 residues. CDR1 and CDR2 (germline): LNHDA, SQIVND (reference sequence). V gave up 7 bases and J gave up 7 bases, with 10 bases separating them. In DNA, the CDR3 is TGTGCCAGTAACGTCCTCAGCGGGGAGCTGTTTTTT. Amino acids: CASNVLSGELFF. The variable domain in full, completed from reference TRBV19 and TRBJ2-2, reads DGGITQSPKYLFRKEGQNVTLSCEQNLNHDAMYWYRQDPGQGLRLIYYSQIVNDFQKGDIAEGYSVSREKKESFPLTVTSAQKNPTAFYLCASNVLSGELFFGEGSRLTVL.

J is TRBJ2-2 and V is TRBV27, with 14 bases that match TRBD2. The CDR3 length is 17 residues. The germline V gene has CDR1 MNHEY and CDR2 SMNVEV (reference sequence). Trimming took 4 bases from V and 8 from J; bases not matched to a gene: 9. CDR3 DNA: TGTGCCAGCAGTTACCGGACTAGCGGGAGGCTAGCAGGGGAGCTGTTTTTT. Translating it yields CASSYRTSGRLAGELFF.

The rearrangement links TRBV4-1 to TRBJ2-1, with D hard to call. The CDR3 length is 16 residues. With 6 bases removed from V and 7 bases from J, the gap between germline ends came to 22 bases. Germline V gene data show CDR1 as MGHRA and CDR2 as YSYEKL. The CDR3, as DNA: TGCGCCAGCAGACCCTATTCCAGCGCCAGCTGGAATGAGCAGTTCTTC. Encoded protein: CASRPYSSASWNEQFF.

The count of this clone is one. V gene TRBV2 combines with J gene TRBJ2-2; the match to TRBD2 covers 10 bases. V was clipped by 7 bases and J by 5 bases; unmatched bases: 4. Germline-derived CDR1 and CDR2 are SNHLY and FYNNEI. The CDR3 has 14 residues. The CDR3 is CASTLSGRTGELFF. CDR3 DNA sequence: TGTGCCAGCACCCTTAGCGGGAGGACCGGGGAGCTGTTTTTT.

The chain is built from TRBV5-6 and TRBJ2-2, with D possibly matching TRBD1 (7 bases). The germline CDR1 and CDR2 sequences are SGHDT and YYEEEE. The CDR3 is made up of 14 amino acids. Trimming left V 7 bases short and J 6 bases short, with 16 bases between. The CDR3 region is CASRPTGRSGELFF. The DNA of the CDR3 is TGTGCCAGCCGACCGACAGGGAGGTCCGGGGAGCTGTTTTTT.

The CDR3 sequence: CASTSGAGGRTGELFF. The CDR3 coding sequence is TGCGCCAGCACCTCCGGGGCAGGGGGAAGGACCGGGGAGCTGTTTTTT. The chain is built from TRBV5-1 and TRBJ2-2; 7 bases are shared with TRBD1. This CDR3 contains 16 residues. J lost 5 bases, V lost 6 bases, and 13 bases had no gene match. Germline CDR1 is SGHRS and CDR2 is YFSETQ. Filled out from reference TRBV5-1 and TRBJ2-2, the complete variable domain reads KAGVTQTPRYLIKTRGQQVTLSCSPISGHRSVSWYQQTPGQGLQFLFEYFSETQRNKGNFPGRFSGRQFSNSRSEMNVSTLELGDSALYLCASTSGAGGRTGELFFGEGSRLTVL.

Regarding this clone: The sample holds other DNA sequences that translate to the same CDR3. The chain has TRBV14 and TRBJ1-2; a weak D match, TRBD1 (5 bases). The CDR3 is made up of 13 amino acids. Germline lookup yields CDR1 SGHDN and CDR2 FVKESK. With 5 bases removed from V and 2 bases from J, the gap between germline ends came to 9 bases. The CDR3 is CASSREGNYGYTF. CDR3 DNA: TGTGCCAGCAGCAGGGAGGGGAACTATGGCTACACCTTC.

This chain joins TRBV3-1 (or the pseudogene TRBV3-2) and TRBJ1-2; weak D call: TRBD1 (6 bases). The length of the CDR3 is 15 residues. Deletions cut 3 bases from V and 8 bases from J, with 19 bases between. Germline V gene sequence: CDR1 LGHDT, CDR2 YNNKEL (reference sequence). The DNA of the CDR3 is TGTGCCAGCAGCCAGTTAGGACAGCCATCGTCCGGCTACACCTTC. Translation gives CASSQLGQPSSGYTF.

The chain joins TRBV30 to TRBJ1-5; 10 bases are a match to TRBD1. Germline V lookup: CDR1 GTSNPN, CDR2 SVGIG (reference sequence). The CDR3 has 16 residues. Trimming took 1 base from V and 7 from J; bases not matched to a gene: 10. CDR3 in DNA: TGTGCCTGGAGTGCCGACCCCGGGACAGGGGTCCAGCCCCAGCATTTT. Its protein is CAWSADPGTGVQPQHF.

There are a few counts of this clone. The chain carries TRBV19 and TRBJ1-1; 7 bases map to TRBD1. Looked up from germline, CDR1 is LNHDA and CDR2 is SQIVND (reference sequence). The CDR3 sequence is 15 residues long. V trimming: 0 bases; J trimming: 4 bases; junction bases outside the gene matches: 5. CDR3: CASSIDNRGGTEAFF. As DNA, the CDR3 is TGTGCCAGTAGTATAGACAACAGGGGAGGCACTGAAGCTTTCTTT.

CDR3 residues: CASSFEGYGYTF. CDR3 bases: TGTGCCAGCAGTTTTGAGGGCTATGGCTACACCTTC. The chain carries TRBV28 and TRBJ1-2, with D hard to call. The CDR3 totals 12 residues. In germline, CDR1 is MDHEN, CDR2 SYDVKM. Trimming removed 3 bases from V and 4 bases from J, with 6 bases in between.

V usage is TRBV11-3 and J usage is TRBJ2-6; a weak D match, TRBD1 (6 bases). The ends were cut back, 3 bases at V and 0 bases at J, with 18 bases in the middle. Germline CDR1 is SGHNT and CDR2 is YENEEA. CDR3 length: 19 amino acids. CDR3 amino acids: CASSLGGQPILSGANVLTF. In DNA, the CDR3 is TGTGCCAGCAGCTTGGGTGGACAGCCTATTCTCTCTGGGGCCAACGTCCTGACTTTC.

The chain recombines TRBV2 with TRBJ2-1; 7 positions agree with TRBD2. CDR3 size: 15 residues. With 4 bases clipped from V and 9 bases from J, the junction kept 12 bases outside the gene matches. The germline CDR1 and CDR2 sequences are SNHLY and FYNNEI. DNA of the CDR3: TGTGCCAGCAGTGTGCGGGAGATTAGTAACGGTGAGCAGTTCTTC. Translating it yields CASSVREISNGEQFF. The full variable domain, in which reference TRBV2 and TRBJ2-1 provide the parts outside the CDR3, is EPEVTQTPSHQVTQMGQEVILRCVPISNHLYFYWYRQILGQKVEFLVSFYNNEISEKSEIFDDQFSVERPDGSNFTLKIRSTKLEDSAMYFCASSVREISNGEQFFGPGTRLTVL.

Remarks on this clone: Other nucleotide sequences in the sample specify the same CDR3. The rearrangement uses TRBV30 and TRBJ1-1; D is unresolved. The CDR3 totals 11 residues. Looked up from germline, CDR1 is GTSNPN and CDR2 is SVGIG (reference sequence). Trimming took 3 bases from V and 2 from J, leaving 4 bases between them. The CDR3 bases are TGTGCCTGGAGCGTAAACACTGAAGCTTTCTTT. Protein: CAWSVNTEAFF.

The chain links TRBV6-2 or TRBV6-3 to TRBJ2-7, with 8 bases identical to TRBD2. After removal of 2 bases from V and 2 bases from J, the junction contained 8 bases not matched to a gene. CDR1 and CDR2 (germline): MNHEY, SVGEGT. This CDR3 spans 16 amino acids. The CDR3 region has the DNA TGTGCCAGCAGTTACAGGGCTAGCGGGCCGACCTACGAGCAGTACTTC. This gives the protein CASSYRASGPTYEQYF.

CDR3 region: CASRGQARTGELFF. The CDR3 DNA sequence: TGTGCCAGCCGAGGACAGGCTAGGACCGGGGAGCTGTTTTTT. V gene TRBV3-1 (or the pseudogene TRBV3-2) combines with J gene TRBJ2-2; 7 bases match TRBD1. Germline CDR1 is LGHDT and CDR2 is YNNKEL (reference sequence). The CDR3 runs 14 residues. The V segment lost 8 bases and the J segment 5 bases; nucleotides outside the gene matches: 8.

The rearrangement links TRBV2 to TRBJ1-2; D call uncertain. The CDR3 spans 11 residues. The ends were cut back, 7 bases at V and 7 bases at J, with 10 bases in the middle. Germline loops: CDR1 SNHLY, CDR2 FYNNEI. The CDR3 bases are TGTGCCAGCAACAGAGCTGGTGGCTACACCTTC. Amino acid sequence: CASNRAGGYTF.

The rearrangement uses TRBV7-9 and TRBJ2-1; D may be TRBD2 (6 bases). The germline gives CDR1 SEHNR, CDR2 FQNEAQ (reference sequence). Trimming removed 2 bases from V and 7 bases from J, with 12 bases in between. The CDR3 sequence is 14 residues long. The CDR3 is CASSLSGPSNEQFF. CDR3 in DNA: TGTGCCAGCAGCTTAAGCGGGCCGTCAAATGAGCAGTTCTTC.

The chain joins TRBV25-1 to TRBJ1-5; D is uncertain. The CDR3 length is 15 residues. Germline CDR1 and CDR2: MGHDK and SYGVNS. V lost 2 bases to trimming and J lost 0 bases, with 8 bases between them. The CDR3 DNA reads TGTGCCAGCAGTGAAGGGCAGACTAGCAATCAGCCCCAGCATTTT. This sequence encodes CASSEGQTSNQPQHF.

V and J are TRBV5-1 and TRBJ2-5, with D possibly TRBD1 on 5 matching bases. Per the germline V gene, CDR1 is SGHRS and CDR2 is YFSETQ. The CDR3 is made up of 15 amino acids. With 4 bases removed from V and 4 bases from J, the gap between germline ends came to 17 bases. The CDR3 DNA reads as TGCGCCAGCAGCCCGGTCGGGTCTCAGGGAGAGACCCAGTACTTC. Its translation: CASSPVGSQGETQYF.

In this sample, this clone turned up once. This chain links TRBV18 with TRBJ2-3, with 9 bases matching TRBD1. Germline loops: CDR1 KGHSH, CDR2 LQKENI. J lost 1 base, V lost 2 bases, and 7 bases had no gene match. This CDR3 spans 17 amino acids. CDR3: CASSPAGTGTGTDTQYF. In nucleotides, the CDR3 is TGTGCCAGCTCACCAGCCGGGACAGGGACGGGCACAGATACGCAGTATTTT.

This chain links TRBV19 with TRBJ2-6; the D gene is possibly TRBD1 (6 bases). In germline, CDR1 is LNHDA, CDR2 SQIVND (reference sequence). The V gene lost 0 bases and the J gene lost 0 bases, with 12 bases spanning the gap. This CDR3 is built from 18 residues. CDR3 residues: CASSIEGRGYSGANVLTF. CDR3 coding DNA: TGTGCCAGTAGTATAGAGGGCAGGGGTTACTCTGGGGCCAACGTCCTGACTTTC. The variable domain in full, with the rest retrieved from reference TRBV19 and TRBJ2-6, is DGGITQSPKYLFRKEGQNVTLSCEQNLNHDAMYWYRQDPGQGLRLIYYSQIVNDFQKGDIAEGYSVSREKKESFPLTVTSAQKNPTAFYLCASSIEGRGYSGANVLTFGAGSRLTVL.